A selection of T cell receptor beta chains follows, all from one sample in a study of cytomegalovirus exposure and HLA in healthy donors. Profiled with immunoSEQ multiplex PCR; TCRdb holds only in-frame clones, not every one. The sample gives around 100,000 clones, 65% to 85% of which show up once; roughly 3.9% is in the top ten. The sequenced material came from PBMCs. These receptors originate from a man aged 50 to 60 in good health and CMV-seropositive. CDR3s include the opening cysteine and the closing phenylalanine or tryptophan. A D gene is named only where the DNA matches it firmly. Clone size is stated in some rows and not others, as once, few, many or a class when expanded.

CATSTTGLDYEQYF	TGTGCCACCAGCACGACAGGGTTGGACTACGAGCAGTACTTC	NA	TRBV15	TRBJ2-7	TRBD1
CASSLLADRQYF	TGTGCCAGCAGCTTACTCGCGGATCGGCAGTACTTC	few	TRBV7-2	TRBJ2-5	NA
CASSSGTNYGYTF	TGCGCCAGCAGCTCCGGGACTAACTATGGCTACACCTTC	NA	TRBV5-1	TRBJ1-2	NA
CAFRPEGSYNEQFF	TGTGCCTTCCGGCCGGAGGGCTCCTACAATGAGCAGTTCTTC	NA	TRBV7-2	TRBJ2-1	NA
CASSESGGAGNTEAFF	TGTGCCAGCAGTGAATCCGGAGGGGCTGGGAACACTGAAGCTTTCTTT	few	TRBV2	TRBJ1-1	NA
CASSATASGNTIYF	TGTGCCAGCAGTGCCACAGCCTCTGGAAACACCATATATTTT	many	TRBV6-4	TRBJ1-3	NA
CASRPTTGRADTQYF	TGTGCAAGTCGCCCTACGACAGGGAGAGCAGATACGCAGTATTTT	NA	TRBV12-2	TRBJ2-3	NA
CASSLGLVDTQYF	TGTGCCAGCAGTTTGGGACTAGTAGATACGCAGTATTTT	NA	TRBV27	TRBJ2-3	TRBD2
CASSAVPPSGGGYEQYF	TGTGCCAGCTCAGCGGTCCCGCCCTCGGGAGGCGGCTACGAGCAGTACTTC	NA	TRBV18	TRBJ2-7	TRBD2
CASTSGSSGRYEQYF	TGTGCCAGTACCTCGGGGTCTAGCGGGAGATACGAGCAGTACTTC	few	TRBV19	TRBJ2-7	TRBD2
CASSLALRGPGRPYNEQFF	TGTGCCAGCAGCTTAGCCCTACGGGGACCAGGGAGGCCCTACAATGAGCAGTTCTTC	NA	TRBV7-6	TRBJ2-1	NA
CASSVNRGKTGANVLTF	TGTGCCAGCAGTGTAAACAGGGGGAAAACTGGGGCCAACGTCCTGACTTTC	NA	TRBV6-1	TRBJ2-6	TRBD1
CAFLARNNEQFF	TGTGCCTTCTTGGCTAGAAACAATGAGCAGTTCTTC	NA	TRBV30	TRBJ2-1	NA
CASSWGEDTQYF	TGTGCCAGCAGTTGGGGGGAGGATACGCAGTATTTT	NA	TRBV27	TRBJ2-3	NA
CASSPRTSGIAKNIQYF	TGCGCCAGCAGTCCTAGGACTAGCGGGATAGCCAAAAACATTCAGTACTTC	NA	TRBV5-1	TRBJ2-4	TRBD2
CASSAGDYNEQFF	TGTGCCAGCAGTGCGGGGGACTACAATGAGCAGTTCTTC	once	TRBV6-4	TRBJ2-1	NA
CASRGLAGAYEQYF	TGTGCCAGCAGGGGACTAGCGGGAGCCTACGAGCAGTACTTC	NA	TRBV28	TRBJ2-7	TRBD2
CASEGREGYNEQFF	TGTGCCAGCGAGGGGAGGGAGGGCTACAATGAGCAGTTCTTC	NA	TRBV28	TRBJ2-1	TRBD2